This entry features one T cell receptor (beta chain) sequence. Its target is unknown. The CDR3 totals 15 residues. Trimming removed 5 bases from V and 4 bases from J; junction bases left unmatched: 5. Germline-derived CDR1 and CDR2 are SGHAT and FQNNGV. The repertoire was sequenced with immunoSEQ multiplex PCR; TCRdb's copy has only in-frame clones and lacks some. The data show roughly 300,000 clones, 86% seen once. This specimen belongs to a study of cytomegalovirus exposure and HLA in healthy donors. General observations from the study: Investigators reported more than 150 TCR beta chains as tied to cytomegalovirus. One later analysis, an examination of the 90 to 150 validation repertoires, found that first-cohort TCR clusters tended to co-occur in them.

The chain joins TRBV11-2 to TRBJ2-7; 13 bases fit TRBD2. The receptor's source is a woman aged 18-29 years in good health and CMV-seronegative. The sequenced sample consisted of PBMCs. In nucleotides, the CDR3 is TGTGCCAGCAGCACCCGACTAGCGGGAGGTTACGAGCAGTACTTC. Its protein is CASSTRLAGGYEQYF.